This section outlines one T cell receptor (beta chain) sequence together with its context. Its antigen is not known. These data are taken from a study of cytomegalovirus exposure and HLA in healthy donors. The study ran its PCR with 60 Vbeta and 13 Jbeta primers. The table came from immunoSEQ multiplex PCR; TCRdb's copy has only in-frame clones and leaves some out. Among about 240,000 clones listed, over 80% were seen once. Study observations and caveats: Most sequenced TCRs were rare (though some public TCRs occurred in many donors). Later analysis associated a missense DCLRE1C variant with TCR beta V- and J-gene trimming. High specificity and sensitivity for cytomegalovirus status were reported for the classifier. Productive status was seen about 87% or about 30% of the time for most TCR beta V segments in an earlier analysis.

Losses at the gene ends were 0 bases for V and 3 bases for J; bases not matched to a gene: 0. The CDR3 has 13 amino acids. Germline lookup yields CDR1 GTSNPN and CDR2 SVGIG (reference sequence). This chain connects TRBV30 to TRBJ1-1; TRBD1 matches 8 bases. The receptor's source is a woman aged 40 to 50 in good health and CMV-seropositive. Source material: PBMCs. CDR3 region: CAWSVQGDTEAFF. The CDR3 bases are TGTGCCTGGAGTGTACAGGGGGACACTGAAGCTTTCTTT.